This paragraph covers one T cell receptor beta chain sequence. This clonotype was counted only a few times. The antigen this receptor binds is unknown. Per-nucleotide qualities are absent, and no much larger clonotype sits a single base away. Amplification of TCR beta CDR3 regions was carried out from RNA transcripts. The TCR CDR3 was subjected to a first round of RT-PCR using the HTBI primer set and the Qiagen OneStep RT-PCR kit. A second multiplex PCR round built the libraries, followed by size selection and purification. Libraries were sequenced paired-end with 100 bp reads on an Illumina HiSeq2000. Per the authors' processing: Raw data were processed with SOAPnuke, discarding reads with adapters, uncalled bases, mean Phred below 15, or no exact constant-primer or identifier match. High-quality paired reads were merged using COPE v1.2.5, and each unique nucleotide sequence was defined as a clonotype. MiTCR v1.1 was used to align clonotypes to the IMGT TRBV, TRBD and TRBJ reference segments. The analysis was restricted to V-J combinations with a frequency above 0.0001, which together covered about 99% of the repertoires. The TCS score was defined as F50 (clonal expansion) divided by E x V (chaos), with BLOSUM62-based TCRdist calculated between CDR3 peptides within each V-J. Welch's t-statistics and random forest reduced fewer than 550 V-J features to roughly 13, which were used in a naive Bayes classifier (R e1071). TCRdb redid the processing of the public reads, applying fastp at Q25 and MiXCR, and retained in-frame beta chains. Entries that share a CDR3 protein sequence are merged under the most common genes and DNA. The V and J calls and clone size come from TCRdb's table, not from the authors' own analysis. This sample is represented by about 640,000 distinct CDR3 sequences; less than 25% of them were singletons. Jointly, the top ten make up 34% of the sample.

In the ophthalmopathy patients, disease was moderately to severely active, with a Clinical Activity Score of 3 or more, a NOSPECS grade of 4 or more, and a duration of less than 3 months. Patients with uncontrolled infections, other autoimmune diseases, pregnancy or lactation were excluded. Diagnoses relied on clinical symptoms, serum thyroxine and TRAb, thyroid ultrasound and orbital computed tomography. PBMCs were separated from roughly 10 ml of fresh peripheral blood using Ficoll-Paque density gradient centrifugation. Total RNA was extracted with Trizol reagent, and quality was checked on an Agilent 2100 Bioanalyzer. These data come from a study of T cells in Graves' hyperthyroidism and ophthalmopathy (dated by TCRdb to between 2018 and 2021). For the wider study: Peripheral blood was sampled at the time of initial diagnosis, prior to any treatment. TCR V-J signatures able to tell the groups apart were searched for in a discovery cohort of 100 patients, of whom roughly 42 had Graves' ophthalmopathy and about 60 had stable Graves' hyperthyroidism. Whether ophthalmopathy could be predicted prospectively was tested in an independent validation cohort made up of under 20 hyperthyroidism patients plus 17 patients who later progressed to ophthalmopathy. The roughly 94 discovery patients were randomly split 7:3 into training and test sets. The study also compared thyroid tissue and blood T-cell repertoires from more than 5 Graves' hyperthyroidism patients. After blood sampling, hyperthyroidism patients were treated with methimazole at a starting dose of 30 mg daily, and ophthalmopathy patients were treated with high-dose intravenous methylprednisolone. TCR Vbeta CDR3 sequencing of 140 or so peripheral blood samples (over 40 ophthalmopathy, around 80 hyperthyroidism and 17 progressor patients) is reported in the paper. Findings and caveats that apply to the study as a whole: Most expanded thyroid clonotypes (frequency above 0.001) were also found in blood, which suggests that blood repertoires may mirror thyroid immune responses. In validation, the model predicted progression to ophthalmopathy a median of 6.5 months before onset, with approximately 68% sensitivity and about 72% specificity. A 13 V-J signature model separated ophthalmopathy from stable hyperthyroidism, with over 85% sensitivity and approximately 81% specificity in cross-validation and 80%/75% in testing. Sample size was not statistically predetermined, and investigators were not blinded to group allocation.

The CDR3, cysteine through phenylalanine, is 14 amino acids long. Only the CDR3 region is kept as DNA, spanning 42 bases read in frame from base 1. According to the germline V gene, CDR1 reads SGHTA and CDR2 reads FQGTGA. Trimming at the junction amounts to 0 bases on V and 1 base on J, and the germline ends lie 3 bases apart. Sequencing used blood. The receptor chain draws on TRBV7-3 and TRBJ2-2; no D gene call is confident. The TCR originated in a man aged 25-45 years with Graves' ophthalmopathy. The DNA sequence is TGTGCCAGCAGCTTAACTTGGAACACCGGGGAGCTGTTTTTT. Translation gives CASSLTWNTGELFF.